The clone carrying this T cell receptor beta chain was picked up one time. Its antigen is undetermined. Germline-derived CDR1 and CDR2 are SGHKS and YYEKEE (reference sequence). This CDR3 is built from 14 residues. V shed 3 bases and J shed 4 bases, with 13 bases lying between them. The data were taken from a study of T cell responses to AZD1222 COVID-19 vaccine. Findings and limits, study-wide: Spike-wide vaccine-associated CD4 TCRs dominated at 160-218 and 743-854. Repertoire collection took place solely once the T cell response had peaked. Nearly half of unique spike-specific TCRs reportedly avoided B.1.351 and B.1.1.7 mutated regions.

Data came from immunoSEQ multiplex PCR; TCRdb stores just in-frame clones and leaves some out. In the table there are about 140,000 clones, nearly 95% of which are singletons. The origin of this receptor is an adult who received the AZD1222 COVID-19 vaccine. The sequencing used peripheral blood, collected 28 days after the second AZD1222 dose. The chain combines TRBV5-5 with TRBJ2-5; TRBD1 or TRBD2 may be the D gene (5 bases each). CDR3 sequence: CASSWTGGRETQYF. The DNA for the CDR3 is TGTGCCAGCAGCTGGACTGGGGGTCGAGAGACCCAGTACTTC.